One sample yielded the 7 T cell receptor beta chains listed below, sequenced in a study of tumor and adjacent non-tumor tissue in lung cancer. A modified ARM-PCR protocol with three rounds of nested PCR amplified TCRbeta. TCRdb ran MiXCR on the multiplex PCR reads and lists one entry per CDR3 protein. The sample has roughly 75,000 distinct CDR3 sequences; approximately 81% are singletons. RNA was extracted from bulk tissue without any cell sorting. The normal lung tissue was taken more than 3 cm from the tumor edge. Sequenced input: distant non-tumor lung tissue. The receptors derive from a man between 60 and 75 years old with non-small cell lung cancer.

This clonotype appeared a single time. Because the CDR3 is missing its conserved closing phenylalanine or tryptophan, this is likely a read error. CDR3 DNA sequence: TGCAGTGCTAGAGGCGGTAGCGGGATGTTGGGCGAGCAGTACATC. This gives the protein CSARGGSGMLGEQYI. This rearrangement joins TRBV20-1 to TRBJ2-7, with TRBD2 matching 8 bases. Looked up from germline, CDR1 is DFQATT and CDR2 is SNEGSKA (reference sequence). This CDR3 region has 15 residues. V shed 1 base and J 6 bases; nucleotides not matched to a gene: 11.

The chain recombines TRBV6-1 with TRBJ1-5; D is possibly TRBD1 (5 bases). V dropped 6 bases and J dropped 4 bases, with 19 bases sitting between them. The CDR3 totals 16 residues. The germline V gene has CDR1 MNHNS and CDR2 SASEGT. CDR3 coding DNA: TGTGCCAGCAGACCTGGCTGGGGGTATAGTAATCAGCCCCAGCATTTT. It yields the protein CASRPGWGYSNQPQHF.

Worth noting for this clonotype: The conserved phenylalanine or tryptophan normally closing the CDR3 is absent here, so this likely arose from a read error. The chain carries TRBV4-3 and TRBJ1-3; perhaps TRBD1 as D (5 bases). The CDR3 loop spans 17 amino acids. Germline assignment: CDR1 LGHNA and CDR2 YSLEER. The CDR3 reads CASSQSRASLSGNTIYS. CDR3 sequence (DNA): TGCGCCAGCAGCCAATCCAGGGCATCCCTCTCTGGAAATACCATATATTCT.

In DNA form, the CDR3 reads TGCAGTGCTAGGGAGAAGAAAGGGACGAACGATCAGCCCCAGCATTTT. This gives the protein CSAREKKGTNDQPQHF. The V call is TRBV20-1, the J call TRBJ1-5, with TRBD1 as a possible D gene (5 bases). Germline-derived CDR1 and CDR2 are DFQATT and SNEGSKA (reference sequence). V was pared by 3 bases and J by 5 bases, with 20 bases between. This CDR3 region has 16 residues.

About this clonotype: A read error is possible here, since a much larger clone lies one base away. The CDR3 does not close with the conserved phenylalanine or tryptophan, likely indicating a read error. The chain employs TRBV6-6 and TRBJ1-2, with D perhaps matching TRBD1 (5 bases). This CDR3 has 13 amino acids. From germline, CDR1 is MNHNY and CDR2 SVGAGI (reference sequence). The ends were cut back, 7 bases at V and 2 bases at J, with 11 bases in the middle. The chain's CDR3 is CASTPGQNYGYTI. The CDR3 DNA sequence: TGTGCCAGCACCCCGGGGCAGAACTATGGCTACACCATC.

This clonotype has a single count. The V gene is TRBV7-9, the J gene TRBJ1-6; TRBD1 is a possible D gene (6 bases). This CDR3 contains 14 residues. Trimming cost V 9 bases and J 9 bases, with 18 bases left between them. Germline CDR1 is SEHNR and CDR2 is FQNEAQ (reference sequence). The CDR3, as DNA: TGTGCCAGTAGGGGGAGAGGGAGGGGTTCACCCCTCCACTTT. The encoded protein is CASRGRGRGSPLHF.

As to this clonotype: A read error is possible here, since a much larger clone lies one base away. CDR3 in amino acids: CASSPNGGIGGHTF. The CDR3 DNA reads TGTGCCAGCAGCCCCAACGGGGGGATCGGGGGCCACACCTTC. The rearrangement links TRBV12-3 or TRBV12-4 to TRBJ1-2, with TRBD1 as a possible D gene (6 bases). Trimming removed 6 bases at V and 12 bases at J, with 23 bases between. The CDR3 has 14 residues.